Listed below are T cell receptor beta chains from one sample, sequenced in a study of OX40 agonist ivuxolimab in advanced cancers. Assay used: immunoSEQ multiplex PCR; TCRdb lists only in-frame clones, some missing. Of under 50,000 clones listed, 60% to 80% are singletons. Material: CD4+ or CD8+ T cells sorted from blood, obtained in a trial of the OX40 agonist ivuxolimab. Every receptor here comes from an adult with an advanced solid tumor such as melanoma, head and neck, liver or kidney cancer. The CDR3 runs from the conserved cysteine through the conserved F or W. A D gene is named only where the DNA matches it firmly. Size values are once, few and many counts, or a class for expanded clones, and some rows have none.

.	TRBV4-3	TRBJ1-5	.	CASSQDGRGQPQHF	TGCGCCAGCAGCCAAGATGGGAGGGGCCAGCCCCAGCATTTT
.	TRBV9	TRBJ1-6	.	CASSVGWNSPLHF	TGTGCCAGCAGCGTAGGGTGGAATTCACCCCTCCACTTT
TRBD2	TRBV19	TRBJ2-4	.	CASSIGRGAKNIQYF	TGTGCCAGTAGTATTGGGCGGGGGGCCAAAAACATTCAGTACTTC
.	TRBV30	TRBJ2-2	.	CAWSVQGSETGELFF	TGTGCCTGGAGTGTACAAGGCTCCGAGACCGGGGAGCTGTTTTTT
TRBD1	TRBV4-1	TRBJ1-2	once	CASRNTGGSYGYTF	TGCGCCAGCAGGAACACAGGGGGAAGCTATGGCTACACCTTC
.	TRBV13	TRBJ2-7	once	CASSLWGSYEQYF	TGTGCCAGCAGCTTATGGGGGAGTTACGAGCAGTACTTC
.	TRBV7-6	TRBJ1-4	medium-sized	CASSLASSAPNEKLFF	TGTGCCAGCAGCTTAGCAAGCAGCGCACCTAATGAAAAACTGTTTTTT
.	TRBV5-6	TRBJ1-5	.	CASSPQGTGGNQPQHF	TGTGCCAGCAGCCCCCAGGGCACCGGGGGCAATCAGCCCCAGCATTTT
.	TRBV7-8	TRBJ2-1	.	CASSLDRNNEQFF	TGTGCCAGCAGCTTGGATAGAAACAATGAGCAGTTCTTC
.	TRBV5-4	TRBJ2-5	.	CASSLGGPGGRETQYF	TGTGCCAGCAGCTTGGGGGGGCCGGGGGGAAGGGAGACCCAGTACTTC
.	TRBV6-5	TRBJ1-2	.	CASTLGYGYTF	TGTGCCAGCACCCTTGGCTATGGCTACACCTTC
.	TRBV19	TRBJ2-3	.	CASSISTSTDTQYF	TGTGCCAGTAGTATAAGCACTAGCACAGATACGCAGTATTTT
.	TRBV5-1	TRBJ2-2	.	CASSPELMGVGELFF	TGCGCCAGCAGCCCGGAGCTGATGGGCGTCGGGGAGCTGTTTTTT
.	TRBV10-3	TRBJ1-3	.	CAITGTTGNTIYF	TGTGCCATCACTGGGACAACTGGAAACACCATATATTTT
.	TRBV5-6	TRBJ2-1	few	CASSLARGLRPSYNEQFF	TGTGCCAGCAGCTTGGCCAGGGGTTTAAGGCCCTCCTACAATGAGCAGTTCTTC
TRBD1	TRBV18	TRBJ1-5	.	CASSRGRQGENQPQHF	TGTGCCAGCTCCCGCGGGCGACAGGGGGAAAATCAGCCCCAGCATTTT
TRBD1	TRBV2	TRBJ1-1	.	CASNLGQMNTEAFF	TGTGCCAGCAATTTGGGACAGATGAACACTGAAGCTTTCTTT
TRBD1	TRBV27	TRBJ1-2	.	CASSLGQGWAGYTF	TGTGCCAGCAGTTTGGGACAGGGGTGGGCTGGCTACACCTTC
.	TRBV19	TRBJ1-5	.	CASRLGSQPQHF	TGTGCCAGTAGACTCGGGAGCCAGCCCCAGCATTTT
.	TRBV5-1	TRBJ2-3	.	CASSPEGADTQYF	TGCGCCAGCAGCCCGGAAGGGGCAGATACGCAGTATTTT
.	TRBV14	TRBJ2-1	.	CASSQLMALAAGQEQFF	TGTGCCAGCAGCCAACTTATGGCCCTAGCCGCGGGTCAAGAGCAGTTCTTC
.	TRBV21-1	TRBJ2-4	.	CASSGGPVAKNIQYF	TGTGCCAGCTCCGGGGGACCCGTAGCCAAAAACATTCAGTACTTC
.	TRBV25-1	TRBJ2-1	once	CASIPKSSYNEQFF	TGTGCCAGCATACCCAAGAGCTCCTACAATGAGCAGTTCTTC
.	TRBV19	TRBJ1-1	.	CASSIAPRRRGMNTEAFF	TGTGCCAGTAGTATAGCACCCCGACGGAGGGGGATGAACACTGAAGCTTTCTTT
.	TRBV6-6	TRBJ2-3	.	CASSSLRGRGADTQYF	TGTGCCAGCAGTTCCCTTAGGGGGAGGGGAGCAGATACGCAGTATTTT
.	TRBV30	TRBJ2-6	.	CAWSKYSGANVLTF	TGTGCCTGGTCCAAATACTCTGGGGCCAACGTCCTGACTTTC
.	TRBV7-2	TRBJ1-2	.	CASSLNALGSGYTF	TGTGCCAGCAGCTTAAATGCTCTGGGCTCTGGCTACACCTTC
TRBD2	TRBV29-1	TRBJ2-1	.	CSYLAEADNEQFF	TGCAGCTACCTAGCGGAGGCAGATAATGAGCAGTTCTTC
.	TRBV4-2	TRBJ1-1	.	CASSVDSSSTEAFF	TGTGCCAGCAGCGTGGACAGTTCCTCCACTGAAGCTTTCTTT
.	TRBV6-4	TRBJ2-2	.	CASVNTGELFF	TGTGCCAGTGTAAACACCGGGGAGCTGTTTTTT
.	TRBV5-4	TRBJ2-5	.	CASSPGLQETQYF	TGTGCCAGCAGCCCGGGGTTACAAGAGACCCAGTACTTC
.	TRBV30	TRBJ1-4	.	CAWGDVGAFRKLFF	TGTGCCTGGGGGGACGTGGGGGCCTTTCGGAAACTGTTTTTT
TRBD1	TRBV29-1	TRBJ2-1	.	CSVVGYTGTGGSEQFF	TGCAGCGTTGTAGGCTATACCGGGACAGGGGGTTCTGAGCAGTTCTTC
.	TRBV5-1	TRBJ1-1	.	CASSLFGEAFF	TGCGCCAGCAGCTTGTTTGGTGAAGCTTTCTTT
.	TRBV7-9	TRBJ2-2	few	CASSLQPHGELFF	TGTGCCAGCAGCTTACAACCCCACGGGGAGCTGTTTTTT
TRBD1	TRBV4-2	TRBJ2-7	.	CASSLDRGSEQYF	TGTGCCAGCAGCTTAGACAGGGGGTCCGAGCAGTACTTC
.	TRBV25-1	TRBJ1-1	.	CASSGWGANTEAFF	TGTGCCAGCAGTGGGTGGGGGGCCAACACTGAAGCTTTCTTT
.	TRBV5-1	TRBJ1-1	.	CASSSGPNSGTEAFF	TGCGCCAGCAGCTCAGGCCCCAACTCAGGCACTGAAGCTTTCTTT
TRBD1	TRBV7-9	TRBJ1-3	.	CASSLAGQVGNTIYF	TGTGCCAGCAGCTTAGCGGGACAGGTCGGAAACACCATATATTTT
.	TRBV18	TRBJ1-1	few	CASSPDGRGGEAFF	TGTGCCAGCTCACCTGATGGCAGGGGCGGCGAAGCTTTCTTT
TRBD1	TRBV30	TRBJ2-1	.	CAWETGVPYNEQFF	TGTGCCTGGGAGACAGGGGTACCCTACAATGAGCAGTTCTTC
.	TRBV5-1	TRBJ1-1	once	CASSLAPPGLAPVGTEAFF	TGCGCCAGCAGCTTGGCTCCCCCGGGACTGGCGCCCGTGGGCACTGAAGCTTTCTTT
.	TRBV30	TRBJ2-1	.	CAWSSRFNEQFF	TGTGCCTGGAGTTCTCGATTCAATGAGCAGTTCTTC
.	TRBV21-1	TRBJ1-2	.	CASSKAGDRADYGYTF	TGTGCCAGCAGCAAAGCGGGGGACAGGGCAGACTATGGCTACACCTTC
TRBD1	TRBV6-1	TRBJ1-5	.	CASSEGQGGNQPQHF	TGTGCCAGCAGTGAAGGTCAGGGGGGCAATCAGCCCCAGCATTTT
.	TRBV7-2	TRBJ2-5	once	CASSFETGLETQYF	TGTGCCAGCAGCTTTGAGACAGGACTAGAGACCCAGTACTTC